These 13 T cell receptor beta chains were sequenced from one sample in a study of blood T cell repertoires in COVID-19. Measured with immunoSEQ multiplex PCR; TCRdb has only the in-frame clones, and not every one. The table has about 100,000 clones, 65% to 90% seen once. Sequenced sample: peripheral blood. The receptors were gathered from a man aged 60 to 69 with acute or convalescent COVID-19.

The rearrangement joins TRBV21-1 to TRBJ2-1; the table calls TRBD2, which could not be checked here. TRBV21-1 is shown as a pseudogene. CDR3 size: 16 residues. In DNA, the CDR3 is TGTGCCAGCAGGAAAGTTGTGGGAGGGCCGTTTGATGAGCAGTTCTTC. Residues: CASRKVVGGPFDEQFF.

The chain is built from TRBV2 and TRBJ1-4, with unresolved D. Germline CDR1 and CDR2: SNHLY and FYNNEI. V was pared by 4 bases and J by 8 bases, with 17 bases between. The CDR3 is 15 amino acids. DNA of the CDR3: TGTGCCAGCAGTGTGGGAGGTGCCGTCGGAGAAAAACTGTTTTTT. It codes for CASSVGGAVGEKLFF.

The genes are TRBV4-1 and TRBJ2-5; 7 nucleotides agree with TRBD2. Per the germline V gene, CDR1 is MGHRA and CDR2 is YSYEKL. The V and J ends lost 1 base and 4 bases, in that order; junction bases with no gene match: 18. This CDR3 contains 19 residues. CDR3: CASSQGGLAALIGRETQYF. Written as DNA, the CDR3 is TGCGCCAGCAGCCAAGGTGGGCTAGCGGCATTAATAGGACGAGAGACCCAGTACTTC.

The chain employs TRBV10-3 and TRBJ1-6; tentatively, D is TRBD1 (5 bases). Germline V CDR1 and CDR2: ENHRY, SYGVKD. Trimming left V 6 bases short and J 10 bases short, with 13 bases between. The CDR3 is 13 residues long. The chain's CDR3 is CAIRGGVDSPLHF. CDR3 bases: TGTGCCATCAGAGGAGGGGTAGACTCACCCCTCCACTTT.

The chain joins TRBV4-1 to TRBJ2-7; maybe TRBD2 (6 bases). The CDR3 covers 16 residues. V lost 1 base and J lost 0, with 13 bases in between. Germline loops: CDR1 MGHRA, CDR2 YSYEKL. The CDR3 sequence is CASSQAGDLSSYEQYF. In DNA form, the CDR3 reads TGCGCCAGCAGCCAAGCGGGGGACCTTAGCTCCTACGAGCAGTACTTC.

The chain joins TRBV23-1 to TRBJ1-6, with D perhaps TRBD1 (6 bases). TRBV23-1 is recorded as an ORF, its role being uncertain. This CDR3 has 18 amino acids. Trimming pared 3 bases from V and 0 bases from J, leaving 15 bases between. The CDR3 nucleotides read TGCGCCAGCAGTCAGGGAGCCGGACAGCACTCCTATAATTCACCCCTCCACTTT. Translated, it gives CASSQGAGQHSYNSPLHF.

This clone came up once. The gene calls are TRBV28 and TRBJ2-1, with a weak D call TRBD1 (6 bases). Per germline, CDR1 MDHEN and CDR2 SYDVKM. The CDR3 consists of 15 residues. Trimming left V 6 bases short and J 4 bases short, with 16 bases between. The CDR3 DNA sequence: TGTGCCAGCAGATCCGGACAGACAAGTTACAATGAGCAGTTCTTC. Amino acids: CASRSGQTSYNEQFF.

The gene calls are TRBV13 and TRBJ2-1, with 7 positions matching TRBD2. Per the germline V gene, CDR1 is PRHDT and CDR2 is FYEKMQ (reference sequence). The J segment lost 4 bases and the V segment lost 4 bases, leaving 7 bases of the junction unmatched. This CDR3 is built from 15 residues. This CDR3 is CASSWGGNSYNEQFF. CDR3 in DNA: TGTGCCAGCAGCTGGGGGGGGAATTCATACAATGAGCAGTTCTTC.

J is TRBJ2-7 and V is TRBV10-1; 7 nucleotides line up with TRBD1. Germline-derived CDR1 and CDR2 are WNHNN and SYGVQD (reference sequence). The CDR3 consists of 14 residues. The J segment lost 4 bases and the V segment lost 2 bases, leaving 5 bases of the junction unmatched. The CDR3 spells CASSETGTDYEQYF. In DNA, the CDR3 is TGCGCCAGCAGTGAGACCGGGACAGATTACGAGCAGTACTTC.

The V and J genes are TRBV29-1 and TRBJ2-5; D remains unclear. The germline V gene has CDR1 SQVTM and CDR2 ANQGSEA. The CDR3 contains 10 residues. V gave up 6 bases and J gave up 10 bases, with 12 bases separating them. The CDR3 nucleotides are TGCAGCGTGCCCCTCGAGGTCCAGTACTTC. This sequence encodes CSVPLEVQYF.

A few counts support this clone. The chain recombines TRBV5-1 with TRBJ1-6; the D gene is possibly TRBD1 (6 bases). This CDR3 comprises 14 residues. Trimming cost V 1 base and J 7 bases, with 9 bases left between them. Germline V gene data show CDR1 as SGHRS and CDR2 as YFSETQ. CDR3 in DNA: TGCGCCAGCAGCTTGACAGGGATGAATTCACCCCTCCACTTT. It encodes CASSLTGMNSPLHF.

J is TRBJ1-5 and V is TRBV7-9; D remains ambiguous. From germline, CDR1 is SEHNR and CDR2 FQNEAQ (reference sequence). The CDR3 has 13 residues. Trimming pared 5 bases from V and 1 base from J, leaving 6 bases between. CDR3 region: CASSQQSNQPQHF. The CDR3 DNA reads as TGTGCCAGCAGCCAACAGAGCAATCAGCCCCAGCATTTT. Together with reference TRBV7-9 and TRBJ1-5, the CDR3 gives the full variable domain: DTGVSQNPRHKITKRGQNVTFRCDPISEHNRLYWYRQTLGQGPEFLTYFQNEAQLEKSRLLSDRFSAERPKGSFSTLEIQRTEQGDSAMYLCASSQQSNQPQHFGDGTRLSIL.

CDR3 sequence (DNA): TGTGCCAGCAGTTTAACGTGGACACTTACTAATGAAAAACTGTTTTTT. Protein: CASSLTWTLTNEKLFF. This chain joins TRBV6-5 and TRBJ1-4, with D possibly TRBD1 on 5 matching bases. Germline values: CDR1 MNHEY, CDR2 SVGAGI. The length of the CDR3 is 16 residues. V shed 4 bases and J shed 2 bases, with 14 bases lying between them.